These 3 T cell receptor beta chains came from one sample sequenced in a study of cytomegalovirus exposure and HLA in healthy donors. PCR used 60 Vbeta primers and 13 Jbeta primers. Sequencing used immunoSEQ multiplex PCR; TCRdb keeps in-frame clones, though not all of them. This table holds approximately 170,000 clones, approximately 83% found once. The material sequenced was PBMCs. All receptors come from a boy between 2 and 10 years old in good health and CMV-seronegative.

This rearrangement joins TRBV7-2 to TRBJ1-2; 10 bases are a match to TRBD1. The CDR3 extends over 18 amino acids. V shed 1 base and J 2 bases; nucleotides not matched to a gene: 10. The V gene's germline CDR1 is SGHTA and CDR2 FQGNSA. CDR3 DNA sequence: TGTGCCAGCAGCTTAGTGAGCGGTTCGGGACAGGGGAACTATGGCTACACCTTC. Residues: CASSLVSGSGQGNYGYTF.

The V and J genes are TRBV7-9 and TRBJ1-3; maybe TRBD1 (5 bases). The CDR3 is made up of 16 amino acids. Trimming took off 5 bases at V and 4 bases at J, with 18 bases between the two ends. Germline V gives CDR1 SEHNR, CDR2 FQNEAQ (reference sequence). CDR3 residues: CASSPPPGGIGNTIYF. CDR3 in DNA: TGTGCCAGCAGCCCACCCCCGGGGGGAATCGGAAACACCATATATTTT.

The chain links TRBV5-1 to TRBJ2-5; TRBD2 matches at 14 bases. V shed 4 bases and J 5 bases; nucleotides not matched to a gene: 7. Looked up from germline, CDR1 is SGHRS and CDR2 is YFSETQ. The CDR3 length is 16 residues. CDR3 amino acids: CASSPGTSGRKETQYF. The CDR3 DNA follows: TGCGCCAGCAGCCCGGGGACTAGCGGGAGAAAGGAGACCCAGTACTTC.